The sequence of this T cell receptor (beta chain) was determined in a study of CD8 T cells in Susac syndrome. Study details: Within the sequenced Susac syndrome patient group, 5 or 6 exhibited active disease and fewer than 10 were in remission. When blood was drawn, patients with Susac syndrome were on intravenous immunoglobulin alone, on corticosteroids, or therapy-naive.

CD8+ and CD4+ T cells taken from blood had their TCR beta sequenced. This clonotype occurred once. RNA totalling about 0.45 to 1 ug underwent reverse transcription with random hexamers. TCR beta CDR3 was amplified by immunoSEQ covering 54 Vbeta and 13 Jbeta. TCRdb used MiXCR to reprocess the immunoSEQ multiplex PCR reads, holding one entry per CDR3 protein. The table shows tens of thousands of distinct CDR3 sequences, with 85% to 95% occurring only once. Per germline, CDR1 DFQATT and CDR2 SNEGSKA (reference sequence). The CDR3 has 11 residues. Between the trimmed V and J ends, which lost 3 bases and 7 bases, there was a span of 7 bases.

The chain has TRBV20-1 and TRBJ2-1; D not resolved. This sequence was found in a human donor with Susac syndrome. Sequenced: CD4+ T cells from PBMCs. The CDR3 spells CSASAPNEQFF. In DNA, the CDR3 is TGCAGTGCTAGTGCCCCGAATGAGCAGTTCTTC.